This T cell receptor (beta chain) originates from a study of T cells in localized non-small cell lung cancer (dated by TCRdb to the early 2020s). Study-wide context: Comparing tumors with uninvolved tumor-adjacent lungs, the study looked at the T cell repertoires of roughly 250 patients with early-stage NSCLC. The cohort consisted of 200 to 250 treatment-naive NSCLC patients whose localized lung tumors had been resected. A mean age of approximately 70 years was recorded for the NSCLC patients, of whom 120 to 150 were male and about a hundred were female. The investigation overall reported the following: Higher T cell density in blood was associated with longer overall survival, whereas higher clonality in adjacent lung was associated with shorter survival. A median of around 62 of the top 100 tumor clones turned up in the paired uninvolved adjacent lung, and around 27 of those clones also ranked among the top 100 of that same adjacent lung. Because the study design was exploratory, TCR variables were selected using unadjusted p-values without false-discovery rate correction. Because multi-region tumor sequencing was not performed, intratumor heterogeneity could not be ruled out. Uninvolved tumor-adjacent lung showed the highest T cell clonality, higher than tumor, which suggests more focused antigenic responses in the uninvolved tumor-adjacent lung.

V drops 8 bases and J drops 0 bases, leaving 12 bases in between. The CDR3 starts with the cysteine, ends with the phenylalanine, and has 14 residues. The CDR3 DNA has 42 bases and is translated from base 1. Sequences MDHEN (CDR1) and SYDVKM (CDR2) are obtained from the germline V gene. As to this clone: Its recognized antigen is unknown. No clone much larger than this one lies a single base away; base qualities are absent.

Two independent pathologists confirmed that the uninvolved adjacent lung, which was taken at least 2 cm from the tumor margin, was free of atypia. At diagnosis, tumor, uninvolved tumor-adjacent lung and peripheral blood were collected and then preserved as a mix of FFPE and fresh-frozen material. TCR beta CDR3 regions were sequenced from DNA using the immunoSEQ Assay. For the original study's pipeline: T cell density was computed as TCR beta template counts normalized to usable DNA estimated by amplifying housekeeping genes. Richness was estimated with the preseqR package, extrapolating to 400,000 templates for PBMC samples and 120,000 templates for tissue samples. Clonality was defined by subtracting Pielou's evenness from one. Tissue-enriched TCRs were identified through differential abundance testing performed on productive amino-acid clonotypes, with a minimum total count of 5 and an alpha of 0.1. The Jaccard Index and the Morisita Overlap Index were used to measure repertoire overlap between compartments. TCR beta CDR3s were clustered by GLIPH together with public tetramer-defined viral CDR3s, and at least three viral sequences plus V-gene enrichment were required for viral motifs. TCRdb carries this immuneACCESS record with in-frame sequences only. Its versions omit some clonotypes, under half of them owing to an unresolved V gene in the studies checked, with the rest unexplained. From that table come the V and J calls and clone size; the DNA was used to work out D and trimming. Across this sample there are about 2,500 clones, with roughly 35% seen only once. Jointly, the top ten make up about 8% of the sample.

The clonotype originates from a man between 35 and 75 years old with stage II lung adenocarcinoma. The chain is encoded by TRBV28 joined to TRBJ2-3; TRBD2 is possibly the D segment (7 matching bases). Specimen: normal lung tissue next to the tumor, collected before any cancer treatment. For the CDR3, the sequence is CASLRGGSTDTQYF. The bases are TGTGCCAGCCTGAGGGGGGGCAGCACAGATACGCAGTATTTT. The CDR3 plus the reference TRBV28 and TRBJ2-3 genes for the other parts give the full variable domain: DVKVTQSSRYLVKRTGEKVFLECVQDMDHENMFWYRQDPGLGLRLIYFSYDVKMKEKGDIPEGYSVSREKKERFSLILESASTNQTSMYLCASLRGGSTDTQYFGPGTRLTVL.